Listed below are T cell receptor beta chains from one sample, sequenced in a study of shared clonotypes between healthy human individuals. The method was immunoSEQ multiplex PCR; TCRdb's version includes in-frame clones alone and lacks a portion of them. The table has roughly 2,000,000 clones, about 95% seen once. Material for sequencing was naive CD8+ T cells sorted from blood. The receptors derive from a man in his late teens or twenties in good health. Both conserved end residues are part of each CDR3. A D gene is named only where the DNA matches it firmly. Where a row states a size, it is once, few, many or the class of an expanded clone; other rows omit it.

J gene	D gene	clone size	V gene	CDR3 protein	CDR3 DNA
TRBJ2-1	TRBD2	-	TRBV4-3	CASSQDGLAGGPYNEQFF	TGCGCCAGCAGCCAAGATGGACTAGCGGGAGGGCCCTACAATGAGCAGTTCTTC
TRBJ2-3	-	once	TRBV9	CASSTPSTGPRTDTQYF	TGTGCCAGCAGCACCCCTTCTACGGGACCGCGGACAGATACGCAGTATTTT
TRBJ2-1	TRBD1	-	TRBV7-8	CASSRSTGGEQFF	TGTGCCAGCAGCCGATCGACAGGGGGTGAGCAGTTCTTC
TRBJ1-1	-	few	TRBV27	CASSGGSTEAFF	TGTGCCAGCAGCGGTGGCAGCACTGAAGCTTTCTTT
TRBJ2-7	-	-	TRBV5-4	CASSPGGTDYEQYF	TGTGCCAGCAGCCCCGGAGGAACCGACTACGAGCAGTACTTC
TRBJ1-1	-	-	TRBV6-5	CASMVGGMNTEAFF	TGTGCCAGCATGGTCGGCGGGATGAACACTGAAGCTTTCTTT
TRBJ2-5	TRBD2	-	TRBV27	CASSPIGTSGQETQYF	TGTGCCAGCAGTCCCATCGGGACTAGCGGTCAAGAGACCCAGTACTTC
TRBJ1-5	-	few	TRBV11-2	CASSLSPAQPQHF	TGTGCCAGCAGCTTATCTCCCGCTCAGCCCCAGCATTTT
TRBJ2-5	-	-	TRBV10-3	CAISSGNQETQYF	TGTGCCATCAGCTCCGGGAACCAAGAGACCCAGTACTTC
TRBJ2-7	TRBD2	-	TRBV28	CASSREPGLAYEQYF	TGTGCCAGCAGTAGGGAGCCCGGACTAGCCTACGAGCAGTACTTC
TRBJ2-7	-	-	TRBV5-4	CASSLDQGISYEQYF	TGTGCCAGCAGCTTGGATCAGGGAATCTCCTACGAGCAGTACTTC
TRBJ2-3	TRBD2	-	TRBV10-2	CASRRLAGSTDTQYF	TGCGCCAGCAGGAGACTAGCGGGAAGCACAGATACGCAGTATTTT
TRBJ2-7	TRBD1	-	TRBV5-1	CASSPGTGFNEQYF	TGCGCCAGCAGCCCCGGGACAGGGTTCAACGAGCAGTACTTC
TRBJ1-3	-	once	TRBV5-6	CASSLWGSGNTIYF	TGTGCCAGCAGCTTGTGGGGATCTGGAAACACCATATATTTT
TRBJ1-2	-	-	TRBV4-1	CASSQPTGNWYGYTF	TGCGCCAGCAGCCAGCCTACAGGGAATTGGTATGGCTACACCTTC
TRBJ1-2	TRBD1	-	TRBV6-6	CASSATGALYGYTF	TGTGCCAGCAGCGCGACAGGGGCCCTCTATGGCTACACCTTC
TRBJ2-2	-	-	TRBV4-1	CASSPTEFTNTGELFF	TGCGCCAGCAGCCCGACAGAATTTACGAACACCGGGGAGCTGTTTTTT
TRBJ2-1	-	-	TRBV10-3	CAISEGTPVNEQFF	TGTGCCATCAGTGAGGGAACCCCAGTCAATGAGCAGTTCTTC
TRBJ1-5	-	few	TRBV7-9	CASSLADPWPQHF	TGTGCCAGCAGCTTAGCTGACCCGTGGCCCCAGCATTTT
TRBJ2-2	-	-	TRBV5-1	CASSWNSGTGELFF	TGCGCCAGCAGCTGGAACTCAGGGACCGGGGAGCTGTTTTTT
TRBJ1-6	-	-	TRBV6-4	CASSDSKVVTRRQENYNSPLHF	TGTGCCAGCAGTGACTCGAAGGTTGTGACGCGTAGGCAGGAGAACTATAATTCACCCCTCCACTTT
TRBJ2-1	-	-	TRBV4-2	CASSLGTEHNEQFF	TGTGCCAGCAGCCTGGGGACGGAGCACAATGAGCAGTTCTTC
TRBJ2-7	-	-	TRBV5-4	CASSLGQRGSGEQYF	TGTGCCAGCAGCTTGGGCCAGAGGGGGTCGGGCGAGCAGTACTTC
TRBJ2-7	-	-	TRBV6-1	CASTPGAYEQYF	TGTGCCAGCACGCCGGGAGCCTACGAGCAGTACTTC
TRBJ2-7	-	-	TRBV9	CASSVGAGQSYEQYF	TGTGCCAGCAGCGTCGGCGCGGGACAGTCCTACGAGCAGTACTTC
TRBJ2-7	-	-	TRBV4-1	CASSQGRGATYEQYF	TGCGCCAGCAGCCAAGGACGAGGGGCAACCTACGAGCAGTACTTC
TRBJ2-5	TRBD2	-	TRBV6-1	CASSEASSGGLETQYF	TGTGCCAGCAGTGAAGCGAGTAGCGGGGGCCTTGAGACCCAGTACTTC
TRBJ1-5	TRBD1	-	TRBV19	CASSPDRGISQPQHF	TGTGCCAGTAGTCCCGACAGGGGGATAAGTCAGCCCCAGCATTTT
TRBJ2-7	TRBD2	-	TRBV10-2	CASSESELAGAYEQYF	TGCGCCAGCAGTGAGTCGGAGCTAGCGGGAGCCTACGAGCAGTACTTC
TRBJ1-1	TRBD1	-	TRBV11-2	CASSSTSTGDTEAFF	TGTGCCAGCAGCTCAACTTCCACAGGGGACACTGAAGCTTTCTTT
TRBJ2-2	-	-	TRBV27	CASSFGGITAGELFF	TGTGCCAGCAGTTTTGGGGGTATAACTGCCGGGGAGCTGTTTTTT
TRBJ2-7	TRBD1	-	TRBV6-1	CASSAARTGGYEQYF	TGTGCCAGCAGTGCCGCCCGGACAGGGGGCTACGAGCAGTACTTC
TRBJ2-2	-	-	TRBV10-1	CASSEGEGNTGELFF	TGCGCCAGCAGTGAGGGTGAAGGGAACACCGGGGAGCTGTTTTTT
TRBJ2-7	-	-	TRBV4-1	CASSQAGQSAEQYF	TGCGCCAGCAGCCAAGCCGGACAGTCAGCCGAGCAGTACTTC
TRBJ2-1	TRBD1	-	TRBV18	CASSRTGTNEQFF	TGTGCCAGCTCTCGGACAGGGACCAATGAGCAGTTCTTC
TRBJ1-3	-	-	TRBV9	CASSPPEGNTIYF	TGTGCCAGCAGCCCACCGGAAGGAAACACCATATATTTT
TRBJ2-2	-	-	TRBV10-3	CAISEQDGGELFF	TGTGCCATCAGTGAACAGGATGGCGGGGAGCTGTTTTTT
TRBJ2-5	-	-	TRBV10-3	CAISPGTRPETQYF	TGTGCCATCAGTCCCGGGACAAGGCCGGAGACCCAGTACTTC
TRBJ1-3	-	once	TRBV6-1	CASSESRGSGNTIYF	TGTGCCAGCAGTGAAAGTCGAGGGTCGGGAAACACCATATATTTT
TRBJ1-1	-	-	TRBV30	CAWSSFTEAFF	TGTGCCTGGAGTAGTTTCACTGAAGCTTTCTTT
TRBJ2-3	-	-	TRBV15	CATSRETSPVDTQYF	TGTGCCACCAGCAGAGAAACTAGTCCCGTCGATACGCAGTATTTT
TRBJ1-2	-	-	TRBV29-1	CSVEGSYGYTF	TGCAGCGTTGAAGGGTCCTATGGCTACACCTTC
TRBJ1-5	-	-	TRBV4-1	CASSQGLNQPQHF	TGCGCCAGCAGCCAGGGACTCAATCAGCCCCAGCATTTT
TRBJ2-5	TRBD2	-	TRBV7-8	CASSLALILAEAEETQYF	TGTGCCAGCAGCTTAGCCCTTATACTAGCGGAAGCTGAAGAGACCCAGTACTTC
TRBJ2-2	TRBD2	few	TRBV11-2	CASSQLGLAHTGELFF	TGTGCCAGCAGCCAGTTGGGACTAGCCCACACCGGGGAGCTGTTTTTT
TRBJ2-1	-	-	TRBV6-5	CASRTEEEQFF	TGTGCCAGCAGGACCGAGGAAGAGCAGTTCTTC
TRBJ1-2	-	-	TRBV11-2	CASSLEDSGAWGSYGYTF	TGTGCCAGCAGCTTAGAGGATTCCGGTGCTTGGGGTTCCTATGGCTACACCTTC
TRBJ1-4	TRBD1	-	TRBV28	CASSDKGGTEGEKLFF	TGTGCCAGCAGTGACAAGGGAGGGACAGAAGGAGAAAAACTGTTTTTT
TRBJ2-1	TRBD1	-	TRBV2	CASSSFDRGKRNEQFF	TGTGCCAGCAGTTCATTCGACAGGGGTAAGAGGAATGAGCAGTTCTTC
TRBJ2-7	TRBD1	-	TRBV5-4	CASRQGEGNEQYF	TGTGCCAGCAGACAGGGGGAAGGGAACGAGCAGTACTTC
TRBJ2-1	TRBD2	-	TRBV27	CASSYLAGEAHEQFF	TGTGCCAGCAGCTACCTAGCGGGGGAGGCCCATGAGCAGTTCTTC